Listed below are T cell receptor beta chains from one sample, sequenced in a study of shared clonotypes between healthy human individuals. Repertoires were generated with immunoSEQ multiplex PCR, while TCRdb's copy carries only in-frame clones and drops some. The sample yields about 1.5 million clones, around 97% seen once. Specimen: naive CD4+ T cells sorted from blood. Source of these receptors: a man aged 30 to 45 in good health. The conserved cysteine and the conserved F or W are not part of the CDR3 here. The order of the fields is D gene, V gene, CDR3 protein. The D gene is left open where the match is weak.

NA	TRBV6-1	ASSEEGFTGRNQPQH
NA	TRBV5-1	ASSSGLSHNEQF
NA	TRBV29-1	SVEPGGRGSTQY
NA	TRBV29-1	SETRFYNEQF
TRBD1	TRBV27	ASSLATGVIYEQY
NA	TRBV6-5	ASSLGLLNTEAF
NA	TRBV7-9	ASSMTDTQY
NA	TRBV9	ASSVDLGHNQPQH
NA	TRBV20-1	SASEYEQF
TRBD1	TRBV7-2	ASSLRGGYLNTGELF
NA	TRBV15	ATSGDITYNEQF
NA	TRBV18	ASSPHGQETQY
NA	TRBV28	ASSLLGAYNEQF
NA	TRBV2	ASSLGEGPYEQY
NA	TRBV7-9	ASSRQSEETQY
TRBD2	TRBV29-1	SVGTSGSFHEQY
TRBD1	TRBV27	ASSSPRSRQGRWIGELF
NA	TRBV5-1	ASSFGGPGELF
TRBD1	TRBV30	AWTGTVNEKLF
NA	TRBV28	ASSFPTGANVLT
NA	TRBV11-1	ASSSSPPGRAAGSYEQY
NA	TRBV15	ATSRDEPGVGAKNIQY
NA	TRBV7-9	ASSLELALSTDTQY
TRBD2	TRBV5-1	ASSLSVAGGPDEQF
NA	TRBV7-6	ASSLEMNTEAF
NA	TRBV5-4	ASSLSSALYAQPQH
NA	TRBV6-1	ASGGSSYNEQF
NA	TRBV10-3	AISESGTEAF
NA	TRBV7-8	ASSTGQPQH